This T cell receptor beta chain stems from a study of beta chain features in type 1 diabetes. Details on this clone: Its antigen is unidentified.

One heparinised blood draw, averaging roughly 120 mL, came from each donor. Notes on the study in general: Moderate but significant shortening of TCRB CDR3s was recorded in all four CD4+ subsets from Type 1 diabetes patients. A PCR bias possibly favoring shorter templates would apply equally to patients and controls. For cells with high TCR expression, cDNA sequencing could yield over-representation.

The CDR3 extends over 14 amino acids. V was shortened by 2 bases and J by 3 bases, with 11 bases between the two germline ends. Germline V gene lookup returns CDR1 MGHRA and CDR2 YSYEKL. The whole isolated RNA underwent reverse transcription, so sequencing captured expressed TCRB transcripts. Here immunoSEQ multiplex PCR was the method, and the copy in TCRdb shows in-frame clones only, minus some. Found here are hundreds of thousands of clones, around 15% of them singletons; the top ten hold under 0.02%. The sequenced material came from naive CD4+ T cells from blood. The chain combines TRBV4-1 with TRBJ2-7, with D unresolved. This receptor was obtained from a man aged 30 to 39 with type 1 diabetes. The CDR3 nucleotides are TGCGCCAGCAGCCAATACTCATACAGCTACGAGCAGTACTTC. Protein sequence: CASSQYSYSYEQYF.